This TCR beta chain came from a study of lymphopenia after photon versus proton radiotherapy. General observations from the study: Post-nadir diversity loss with photons came from oligoclonal expansion, particularly CD8+ Temra cells. Photon-treated patients lost naive T cells and TCR diversity; proton-treated stayed stable. In patients who died, overall survival fell as post-nadir TCR diversity dropped more.

Trimming at V came to 4 bases and at J to 2 bases, leaving 9 bases not matched to a gene. CDR1 and CDR2 from the germline V gene are SGHNT and YYREEE (reference sequence). The CDR3 loop spans 16 amino acids. About this clone itself: Its antigen is not known.

Sequencing used immunoSEQ multiplex PCR; TCRdb keeps in-frame clones, though not all of them. The sample yields 55,000 to 70,000 clones, 70% to 90% seen once. This specimen consisted of peripheral blood, obtained from a patient treated with photon-based radiotherapy. The clonotype originates from a man aged 40-55 years with gastric cancer. The J gene is TRBJ2-1, the V gene TRBV5-4, with 7 bases lining up with TRBD2. Here the CDR3 reads CASSPGGRTTYNEQFF. The CDR3 DNA follows: TGTGCCAGCAGCCCCGGGGGGAGGACCACCTACAATGAGCAGTTCTTC.